Included here is one T cell receptor beta chain sequence, with context. It lacks a known antigen. Qualities for individual bases were not recorded, and no much larger clone is one base off. Library generation was performed with the immunoSEQ multiplex PCR assay. For the multiplex PCR, a mixture combining 60 forward primers for TCR Vbeta segments and 13 reverse primers for TCR Jbeta segments was used. The CDR3 region of rearranged TCR beta genes was amplified from genomic DNA with a multiplex PCR assay. Amplified TCR beta libraries were sequenced as 87-base-pair reads on the Illumina HiSeq System. The authors' analysis ran thus. In a later analysis, tens of millions of unique TCR beta chains were counted across the 500 to 700 repertoires, and roughly 9.9 million of these chains were shared by at least two donors. Raw reads were error-corrected and collapsed into unique sequences with a nearest-neighbor algorithm that merged closely related sequences to remove PCR and sequencing errors. Alignment of CDR3 sequences to IMGT reference sequences was used to assign V, D and J gene segments. Each retained sequence needed at least a six-nucleotide match to both a V gene segment and a J gene segment. Rearrangements were classified as productive when the CDR3 lacked stop codons and remained in frame with V and J, and all other rearrangements were classified as non-productive. CDR3 was defined by IMGT convention, running from the second conserved V-encoded cysteine to the conserved J-encoded phenylalanine. In an earlier analysis of around 570 of the donors, sequences lacking an unambiguous match to a single V gene segment were excluded. An earlier analysis of about 590 of the donors classified V segments as functional when productive rearrangements were above 56.7% and as segregating when the standard deviation between donors was above 5%. A statistical classification framework was built to diagnose cytomegalovirus status from the catalog of TCR beta chain sequences. In a later analysis, TCR nucleotide sequences were compared against IMGT/GENE-DB human TR gene sequences so that V and J genes could be assigned. A later analysis assigned CDR3 sequences and most-parsimonious VDJ recombination scenarios with the TCRdist pipeline. A later analysis defined each TCR beta chain by its CDR3 amino acid sequence plus V-gene family, and excluded reads lacking a unique V-gene family. To address suspected cross-contamination and a sequencing artifact, a later analysis removed around 590 highly shared, low-generation-probability nucleotide sequences. In a later analysis, a clonal expansion index for each public chain was calculated from normalized within-repertoire ranks of inferred template counts. A later analysis computed generation probabilities with a VDJ recombination model fitted to out-of-frame rearrangements, and checked the results against IGoR. Hypergeometric tests were used in a later analysis to score TCR-TCR, TCR-HLA and TCR-CMV co-occurrence, with a repertoire-size bias correction applied to the TCR pairs. A later analysis estimated false discovery rates by permuting HLA or CMV assignments 20 times. In a later analysis, co-occurring TCRs were grouped with DBSCAN, and TCRdist sequence similarity was added when clustering was performed within HLA-allele-positive subsets. For co-occurrence clustering, repertoires with fewer than 30,000 or more than 120,000 public chains were excluded, along with four or five repertoires with anomalous nucleotide sharing. TCRdb took this table from immuneACCESS and kept in-frame rearrangements with V and J called. Such tables lack part of the clones; where checked against another copy, unresolved V genes explain under half of the gap, and the rest is unexplained. The V and J calls and clone size come from that table; D and trimming were worked out from the DNA. This sample lists about 120,000 clones; under 85% were detected once. 5.5% to 7% of the sample belongs to the ten largest clones.

The sample originates from a study of cytomegalovirus exposure and HLA in healthy donors (dated by TCRdb to 2017 to 2019). Study-wide context: In an earlier analysis of several hundred of the donors, 250 to 300 Gb of sequence data and 90 million to 120 million unique TCR beta sequences from about 190 million T cells were reported. Roughly 300 gigabases of sequencing data and 91 million or so unique TCR sequences made up an early release that covered roughly 670 HLA-typed donors. Among the roughly 390 genotyped donors, around 79% belonged to the genetic ancestry cluster associated with self-reported Caucasian donors. The aim of the study was to test whether cataloging public T cell receptors could identify signatures of past pathogen exposure. The study used immunosequencing to profile the T cell repertoires of around 600 subjects and linked those repertoires to cytomegalovirus serostatus. A separate validation cohort of more than 100 different subjects was used in addition to the roughly 700-subject first cohort. High-throughput TCR immunosequencing, statistical association of individual TCRs with disease status, and machine learning were combined to predict cytomegalovirus infection status. A later analysis re-examined previously published TCR beta repertoires from roughly 650 donors and added high-resolution HLA genotyping to investigate patterns of TCR occurrence. In the later analysis, no new phenotypic data were used to find candidate immune exposures; instead, reliance was placed on TCR beta sequences and their occurrence across donors. An earlier analysis of around 580 of the donors used high-throughput TCR beta sequencing to judge whether each TCR beta V gene segment behaved as functional or pseudogenic. Donor age, sex, ethnicity and CMV serostatus were compiled together with the repertoire data. A later genetic analysis used genome-wide SNP genotypes for about 55% of the 666 donors, treating that subset as a discovery cohort. Every repertoire in the discovery cohort had been generated on one and the same sequencing platform. Both class I and class II loci were covered by HLA typing, at four-digit resolution. Typing coverage differed by locus: A, B, C, DRB1 and DQB1 were typed in roughly 620-630 donors, DQA1 in roughly 500, DPA1 in approximately 600, and DPB1 in about 450. Roughly 5 DR-DQ haplotypes were handled as single units for association and clustering, since linkage in the cohort was strong. Among 398 genotyped donors of the cohort, an average of around 240,000 unique TCR beta nucleotide sequences were sequenced per donor, around a sixth of them non-productive.

In total, roughly 670 healthy bone marrow donors made up the cohort. Cohort members were all nominally healthy when sampled, although unrecorded immune exposures were likely present. The donor tested CMV seropositive and was one of the 289 seropositive cohort members. A peripheral blood sample was provided by each donor, and peripheral blood mononuclear cells were used for TCR beta sequencing. The Qiagen DNeasy Blood Extraction Kit was used to extract genomic DNA from the blood cell samples. On the study overall, not on this receptor specifically: A later analysis found that HLA-associated TCR beta chains were more clonally expanded and had lower generation probabilities than equally common non-associated chains. Because HLA typing was missing for some donors at each locus, association tests included only the typed subset. In an earlier analysis of 450 to 750 of the donors, most TCR beta V segments appeared in productive rearrangements about 90% or about 30% of the time, broadly matching IMGT annotations. A group of highly shared sequence variants was considered likely to be a technical artifact of the sequencing pipeline. In a later genetic analysis, fewer N-insertions in productive TCRs were reported among donors in an Asian-associated ancestry cluster than the roughly 700-donor mean. A further reported finding was that TCR beta sequences accurately predicted the HLA-A and HLA-B alleles for most subjects in the first cohort. V-gene and J-gene trimming of TCR beta chains was associated with a missense DCLRE1C variant in a later genetic analysis, and the association was replicated in an independent cohort. At a false discovery rate of 0.05, a later analysis linked 16,951 TCR beta sequences to specific HLA alleles. The presence/absence analyses assumed that sequencing depth was roughly uniform across donors, and that assumption may not be true. According to the authors, the approach could potentially be generalized to other disease states and immunological phenotypes. Correlated functional status among segregating V segments might reflect linkage disequilibrium, but an unknown experimental factor could not be ruled out. The classifier was reported to diagnose cytomegalovirus status with high specificity and sensitivity in both the original cohort and the validation cohort. Immune exposure information for the cohort was limited to CMV serostatus. Because counts were too low, roughly 18 rarely observed V segments, including chromosome 9 orphons, were left out of the earlier analysis of about 500 of the donors. A total of 150 to 200 TCR beta chains were listed by the study as associated with cytomegalovirus. When HLA alleles, especially DR and DQ, strongly co-occurred, attributing TCR associations to individual alleles was difficult. A later analysis found that most CMV-associated TCR beta chains appeared HLA-restricted, with HLA associations seemingly driven largely by CMV exposure. In vitro tests confirmed that a few of the cytomegalovirus-associated TCR beta chains recognize cytomegalovirus antigens. Across donors, most TCR sequences were observed very rarely, whereas some public TCRs were present in many individuals. In a later analysis, the rate of TCR association differed among HLA loci, with DRB1 alleles having the most associated TCRs and HLA-C alleles having the fewest. This cohort had only TCR beta chains sequenced, and the lack of alpha or paired-chain data limited which features could be detected. According to a later analysis, parvovirus B19, influenza, CMV and Epstein-Barr virus appeared linked to several top co-occurrence clusters.

Sample: PBMCs. This TCR was sampled from a man in his thirties or forties in good health and CMV-seropositive.

The nucleotide sequence reads TGTGCCAGCAGTTACCGTAGCGGGGGGGCGGATAATGAGCAGTTCTTC. This is translated as CASSYRSGGADNEQFF. The rearrangement joined TRBV6-5 to TRBJ2-1; TRBD2 agrees with 11 junctional bases. Here V drops 2 bases and J drops 7 bases, and the junction holds 7 bases not matched to any gene. Including cysteine and phenylalanine, the CDR3 has 16 amino acids. Only the CDR3 DNA stays, 48 bases, in frame from base 1. CDR1 and CDR2, looked up from the germline V gene, are MNHEY and SVGAGI.